Listed here are 24 T cell receptor beta chains from one sample, sequenced in a study of blood T cell repertoires in COVID-19. Libraries were prepared by immunoSEQ multiplex PCR; TCRdb keeps only in-frame clonotypes and omits some of them. The repertoire has approximately 360,000 clones, 90% of them found once; the top ten carry around 7%. The sample comprised peripheral blood. The receptor source for this set is a young man with active or convalescent COVID-19.

The V call is TRBV9, the J call TRBJ1-2; tentative D call: TRBD1 (5 bases). The CDR3 length is 14 residues. CDR1 and CDR2 (germline): SGDLS, YYNGEE. The V gene lost 4 bases and the J gene lost 0 bases, with 10 bases spanning the gap. The CDR3 sequence is CASSSRDSNYGYTF. The CDR3 DNA follows: TGTGCCAGCAGCTCCCGGGACTCTAACTATGGCTACACCTTC.

The V call is TRBV11-2, the J call TRBJ1-1; no firm D call. Germline values: CDR1 SGHAT, CDR2 FQNNGV. The V and J ends lost 9 bases and 1 base respectively, with 15 bases between them. This CDR3 contains 14 residues. In nucleotides, the CDR3 is TGTGCCAGTTGTTTAGCGGGTGCGAACACTGAAGCTTTCTTT. It is translated as CASCLAGANTEAFF.

V is TRBV7-8 and J is TRBJ2-7; 7 bases line up with TRBD2. Losses at the gene ends were 2 bases for V and 2 bases for J; bases not matched to a gene: 3. This CDR3 has 14 amino acids. CDR1 and CDR2 (germline): SGHVS, FQNEAQ. The CDR3 region has the DNA TGTGCCAGCAGCTTAAGCGGGGTCGCCTACGAGCAGTACTTC. Its translation: CASSLSGVAYEQYF.

This clone was counted ten times or more. The gene calls are TRBV6-4 and TRBJ2-3; 10 nucleotides match TRBD2. Germline lookup yields CDR1 MRHNA and CDR2 SNTAGT. The CDR3 consists of 15 residues. Trimming removed 0 bases from V and 4 bases from J; junction bases left unmatched: 1. The CDR3 nucleotides read TGTGCCAGCAGTGACTCGAGCGGGAGGGCAGATACGCAGTATTTT. Protein sequence: CASSDSSGRADTQYF.

V and J are TRBV19 and TRBJ2-1; TRBD2 is a possible D gene (6 bases). The CDR3 runs to 14 residues. Germline V gene data show CDR1 as LNHDA and CDR2 as SQIVND (reference sequence). The V end was cut by 3 bases, the J end by 7 bases, with 13 bases between. Here the CDR3 reads CASSIQAEGNEQFF. The CDR3 DNA reads as TGTGCCAGTAGTATTCAGGCGGAGGGGAATGAGCAGTTCTTC.

The chain has TRBV16 and TRBJ1-2, with TRBD1 identical over 11 bases. Per the germline V gene, CDR1 is KGHSY and CDR2 is FQNENV. V trimming: 4 bases; J trimming: 4 bases; junction bases outside the gene matches: 8. The length of the CDR3 is 16 residues. CDR3 DNA sequence: TGTGCCAGCAGCCCGACCGGGACAGGGGGATCCTATGGCTACACCTTC. Translating gives CASSPTGTGGSYGYTF.

CDR3 nucleotides: TGTGCCAGCAGCCGTCTGGCTAGCGGGGTCGACAATGAGCAGTTCTTC. Translation: CASSRLASGVDNEQFF. The rearrangement links TRBV11-2 to TRBJ2-1, with TRBD2 matching 9 bases. CDR3 length equals 16 residues. CDR1 is SGHAT, CDR2 FQNNGV, per germline. V trimming: 5 bases; J trimming: 5 bases; junction bases outside the gene matches: 10.

The rearrangement uses TRBV6-2 or TRBV6-3 and TRBJ2-3, with unresolved D. In germline, CDR1 is MNHEY, CDR2 SVGEGT. The CDR3 contains 13 residues. The germline V and J ends were trimmed by 5 bases and 6 bases, with 12 bases remaining between them. For the CDR3, the DNA is TGTGCCAGCAGTCTACCCTCCACGGATACGCAGTATTTT. This translates into CASSLPSTDTQYF.

This chain joins TRBV6-5 and TRBJ1-2, with 8 bases aligning to TRBD1. CDR3 size: 16 residues. CDR1 and CDR2 from the germline V gene are MNHEY and SVGAGI. With 2 bases clipped from V and 5 bases from J, the junction kept 10 bases outside the gene matches. The CDR3 region is CASSYTNDRGGYGYTF. The CDR3, as DNA: TGTGCCAGCAGTTACACAAATGACAGGGGCGGGTATGGCTACACCTTC.

The rearrangement links TRBV5-6 to TRBJ1-2, with TRBD1 identical over 8 bases. The J segment lost 3 bases and the V segment lost 4 bases, leaving 8 bases of the junction unmatched. Per the germline V gene, CDR1 is SGHDT and CDR2 is YYEEEE. The CDR3 is made up of 15 amino acids. CDR3 protein: CASSRRMTGDYGYTF. In DNA, the CDR3 is TGTGCCAGCAGCCGAAGAATGACAGGGGACTATGGCTACACCTTC.

This chain connects TRBV29-1 to TRBJ2-7, with 7 bases fitting TRBD1. Losses at the gene ends were 6 bases for V and 5 bases for J; bases not matched to a gene: 7. The CDR3 is 12 residues long. CDR1 SQVTM and CDR2 ANQGSEA come from the germline V gene. The CDR3, as DNA: TGCAGCGTGAAAGACAGGGTTCACGAGCAGTACTTC. The encoded protein is CSVKDRVHEQYF.

The CDR3 coding sequence is TGTGCCAGCAGCTTAAATCTTGGAAGGGGTGATAGCAATCAGCCCCAGCATTTT. Amino acids: CASSLNLGRGDSNQPQHF. This rearrangement joins TRBV7-9 to TRBJ1-5, with D maybe TRBD1 (5 bases). This CDR3 comprises 18 residues. Germline V gene sequence: CDR1 SEHNR, CDR2 FQNEAQ (reference sequence). V was cut by 2 bases and J by 0 bases, with 17 bases left in between.

V is TRBV3-1 (or the pseudogene TRBV3-2) and J is TRBJ2-7; possible D gene TRBD1, 6 bases. This CDR3 has 11 residues. The V end lost 10 bases, the J end lost 4 bases, and 11 bases lay between the germline ends. Germline V lookup: CDR1 LGHDT, CDR2 YNNKEL (reference sequence). The CDR3 loop is CATRGWYEQYF. In DNA, the CDR3 is TGTGCCACCAGGGGCTGGTACGAGCAGTACTTC.

For this clone: The same CDR3 arises from other DNA sequences in this sample as well. DNA of the CDR3: TGTGCCAGCAGGGAGACAGGGGGGAGTCAGCCCCAGCATTTT. Translation: CASRETGGSQPQHF. The chain uses TRBV28 and TRBJ1-5; TRBD1 matches 9 bases. V shed 6 bases and J 6 bases; nucleotides not matched to a gene: 6. Germline CDR1 and CDR2: MDHEN and SYDVKM. The CDR3 is 14 amino acids.

The rearrangement uses TRBV6-4 and TRBJ2-7, with 11 positions matching TRBD1. Germline values: CDR1 MRHNA, CDR2 SNTAGT. The V gene end was trimmed by 4 bases and the J gene end by 7 bases; junction bases not matched to a gene: 3. The CDR3 has 13 amino acids. CDR3 in amino acids: CASSVDRGLEQYF. CDR3 bases: TGTGCCAGCAGTGTGGACAGGGGGCTTGAGCAGTACTTC.

V gene TRBV11-3 combines with J gene TRBJ2-1, with 11 bases matching TRBD1. From germline, CDR1 is SGHNT and CDR2 YENEEA. This CDR3 is 15 amino acids long. With 5 bases clipped from V and 7 bases from J, the junction kept 7 bases outside the gene matches. CDR3 sequence reads: CASSRSGTGGNEQFF. The CDR3 region has the DNA TGTGCCAGCAGCCGGTCCGGGACAGGGGGTAATGAGCAGTTCTTC.

The CDR3 nucleotides read TGTGCCAGCCGCCGCAGGACTTCGTTTGAGACCGGGGAGCTGTTTTTT. This encodes CASRRRTSFETGELFF. The rearrangement links TRBV7-9 to TRBJ2-2; D is possibly TRBD2 (5 bases). The CDR3 length is 16 residues. Germline V CDR1 and CDR2: SEHNR, FQNEAQ (reference sequence). V gave up 8 bases and J gave up 5 bases, with 21 bases separating them.

The chain combines TRBV28 with TRBJ2-7, with TRBD2 matching over 7 bases. The CDR3 has 15 amino acids. V lost 5 bases, J lost 0 bases, and 7 bases stayed unmatched. Germline V gene lookup returns CDR1 MDHEN and CDR2 SYDVKM. DNA for the CDR3: TGTGCCAGCAGTCTACTAGCGCAATCCTCCTACGAGCAGTACTTC. Translating gives CASSLLAQSSYEQYF.

The CDR3 nucleotides read TGTGCCAGCGGTATATGGACTCAGCTCAATTATGGCTACACCTTC. Translating gives CASGIWTQLNYGYTF. This sequence joins TRBV7-9 and TRBJ1-2; D not certain. Germline values: CDR1 SEHNR, CDR2 FQNEAQ (reference sequence). CDR3 length equals 15 residues. V was trimmed by 8 bases and J by 5 bases, leaving 21 bases between them.

The rearrangement links TRBV3-1 (or the pseudogene TRBV3-2) to TRBJ2-4; 7 bases are a match to TRBD2. Germline values: CDR1 LGHDT, CDR2 YNNKEL (reference sequence). V dropped 1 base and J dropped 0; count of bases not matched to a gene: 6. The CDR3 length is 17 residues. CDR3 nucleotides: TGTGCCAGCAGCCAAGTGGGGGGGTTAGAAGCCAAAAACATTCAGTACTTC. Its protein product is CASSQVGGLEAKNIQYF.

The rearrangement links TRBV19 to TRBJ1-1, with no clear D. There are 11 residues in the CDR3. The germline V gene encodes CDR1 LNHDA and CDR2 SQIVND (reference sequence). V shed 8 bases and J shed 4 bases, with 8 bases lying between them. CDR3 loop: CASSPGTEAFF. The CDR3 nucleotides are TGTGCCAGTTCCCCGGGCACTGAAGCTTTCTTT.

The gene calls are TRBV28 and TRBJ1-1, with a weak D call TRBD1 (5 bases). The CDR3 consists of 15 residues. Germline V gene data show CDR1 as MDHEN and CDR2 as SYDVKM. Trimming cost V 5 bases and J 4 bases, with 17 bases left between them. CDR3 in DNA: TGTGCCAGCAGTGCAAACCAGGGATCGGGCACTGAAGCTTTCTTT. It specifies CASSANQGSGTEAFF.

DNA for the CDR3: TGTGCCAGCAGCTTAGTACAGACAGGGCTTCAGCCCCAGCATTTT. It specifies CASSLVQTGLQPQHF. The gene calls are TRBV7-2 and TRBJ1-5, with 7 positions matching TRBD1. CDR3 length equals 15 residues. From germline, CDR1 is SGHTA and CDR2 FQGNSA. J was trimmed by 6 bases and V by 1 base; bases with no gene match: 6.

The chain joins TRBV15 to TRBJ1-1; 9 bases are a match to TRBD1. CDR1 and CDR2 from the germline V gene are LNHNV and YYDKDF (reference sequence). V was pared by 2 bases and J by 3 bases, with 7 bases of the junction left unmatched. This CDR3 spans 16 amino acids. CDR3 sequence reads: CATSRYPGQGYTEAFF. The CDR3 DNA sequence: TGTGCCACCAGCAGATACCCGGGACAGGGATACACTGAAGCTTTCTTT.